A single sample gave rise to the 20 T cell receptor beta chains below, sequenced in a study of breast tumors, draining lymph nodes, adjacent tissues. MiXCR, run by TCRdb on the multiplex PCR reads, gives a single entry per CDR3 protein. The top ten hold around 2.6% of the sample, which has 100,000 to 150,000 distinct CDR3 sequences, about 22% seen once. The lymph nodes were axillary draining lymph nodes from breast cancer patients. Sequenced sample: axillary lymph node tissue. The receptor source for this set is a female donor with breast cancer. Some clones in this sample may be carry-over from other donors' samples.

The chain has TRBV24-1 and TRBJ2-5; no firm D call. V lost 6 bases to trimming and J lost 1 base, with 14 bases between them. The length of the CDR3 is 15 residues. Germline V gene data show CDR1 as KGHDR and CDR2 as SFDVKD. The CDR3 protein is CATSLDTTAQETQYF. The CDR3 DNA reads as TGTGCCACCAGTTTAGACACAACCGCCCAAGAGACCCAGTACTTC.

This clonotype has at least ten counts. The chain uses TRBV12-3 or TRBV12-4 and TRBJ2-5, with D possibly being TRBD2 (5 bases). This CDR3 is 12 amino acids long. Trimming pared 6 bases from V and 4 bases from J, leaving 9 bases between. DNA of the CDR3: TGTGCCAGCAGCTTCCGGGGAGAGACCCAGTACTTC. Translated: CASSFRGETQYF.

Many counts were recorded for this clonotype. This chain links TRBV6-5 with TRBJ1-2; 7 bases are shared with TRBD1. Germline V gene lookup returns CDR1 MNHEY and CDR2 SVGAGI. Trimming removed 2 bases from V and 4 bases from J; junction bases left unmatched: 16. CDR3 length equals 18 residues. This chain's CDR3 is CASSYLPPLTGAGYGYTF. The DNA of the CDR3 is TGTGCCAGCAGTTACCTCCCACCGCTAACAGGGGCCGGCTATGGCTACACCTTC.

This clonotype was seen at least ten times. J is TRBJ2-3 and V is TRBV7-3, with D unresolved. The CDR3 runs to 12 residues. Germline V lookup: CDR1 SGHTA, CDR2 FQGTGA. Trimming pared 5 bases from V and 4 bases from J, leaving 7 bases between. Here the CDR3 DNA reads TGTGCCAGCAGCCGCGGTGCAGATACGCAGTATTTT. This translates into CASSRGADTQYF.

This clonotype showed up just a few times. The chain couples TRBV6-1 to TRBJ1-5; TRBD1 is a possible D gene (5 bases). Germline lookup yields CDR1 MNHNS and CDR2 SASEGT. This CDR3 is built from 14 residues. V was clipped by 4 bases and J by 5 bases, with 12 bases between them. In nucleotides, the CDR3 is TGTGCCAGCAGTGTCCGACAGAGCGATCAGCCCCAGCATTTT. It is translated as CASSVRQSDQPQHF.

This clonotype was counted ten times or more. V gene TRBV29-1 combines with J gene TRBJ2-7; D remains ambiguous. Germline assignment: CDR1 SQVTM and CDR2 ANQGSEA. The V end was cut by 3 bases, the J end by 7 bases, with 10 bases between. The CDR3 runs to 11 residues. The CDR3 DNA follows: TGCAGCGTTGATCTGGGATGGGAGCAGTACTTC. Protein: CSVDLGWEQYF.

Concerning this clonotype itself: A much larger clone differs by one base, so this may be a read error. This rearrangement joins TRBV19 to TRBJ1-2; unclear D gene. Germline-derived CDR1 and CDR2 are LNHDA and SQIVND (reference sequence). CDR3 length: 13 amino acids. With 4 bases removed from V and 2 bases from J, the gap between germline ends came to 8 bases. The CDR3 loop reads CASSRMANYGYTF. CDR3 DNA sequence: TGTGCCAGTAGTAGGATGGCAAACTATGGCTACACCTTC.

This clonotype came up once. This may stem from a read error, because a much larger clone lies one nucleotide away. This chain joins TRBV7-2 and TRBJ2-7; TRBD1 or TRBD2 may be the D gene (5 bases each). This CDR3 has 14 residues. V lost 6 bases to trimming and J lost 7 bases, with 19 bases between them. CDR1 is SGHTA, CDR2 FQGNSA, per germline. CDR3 sequence: CASRRDGTMGEQYF. For the CDR3, the DNA is TGTGCCAGCAGACGGGACGGAACTATGGGGGAGCAGTACTTC.

The chain has TRBV3-2 and TRBJ1-2; the table names TRBD1, a call not compared with the DNA. TRBV3-2 is labeled a pseudogene. This CDR3 has 18 residues. This CDR3 is CASSPNGAGANLPYGYTF. Written as DNA, the CDR3 is TGTGCCAGCAGCCCGAACGGGGCAGGGGCCAACCTCCCCTATGGCTACACCTTC.

Many counts were recorded for this clonotype. The chain links TRBV6-6 to TRBJ1-5, with D perhaps TRBD1 (5 bases). The V end was cut by 0 bases, the J end by 0 bases, with 12 bases between. The CDR3 consists of 17 residues. The V gene's germline CDR1 is MNHNY and CDR2 SVGAGI (reference sequence). CDR3 sequence (DNA): TGTGCCAGCAGTTACTCGACAGTCAGGGATAGCAATCAGCCCCAGCATTTT. Its protein is CASSYSTVRDSNQPQHF.

This clonotype has just a few counts. V and J are TRBV5-1 and TRBJ2-1; 12 bases match TRBD1. V dropped 0 bases and J dropped 7; count of bases not matched to a gene: 5. Germline CDR1 is SGHRS and CDR2 is YFSETQ. The CDR3 spans 16 residues. This CDR3 reads CASSLAGTGGGNEQFF. In DNA form, the CDR3 reads TGCGCCAGCAGCTTGGCCGGGACAGGGGGCGGAAATGAGCAGTTCTTC.

This clonotype has a count of ten or more. This rearrangement joins TRBV19 to TRBJ2-1; weak D call: TRBD1 (6 bases). The V end was cut by 9 bases, the J end by 9 bases, with 18 bases between. This CDR3 region has 13 residues. CDR1 LNHDA and CDR2 SQIVND come from the germline V gene (reference sequence). CDR3 in amino acids: CASRGTATREQFF. The CDR3 region has the DNA TGTGCCAGCAGGGGAACTGCCACCCGTGAGCAGTTCTTC.

The chain couples TRBV12-5 to TRBJ2-6; D unresolved. Looked up from germline, CDR1 is LGHNT and CDR2 is FRNRAP. This CDR3 region has 16 residues. Trimming removed 0 bases at V and 4 bases at J, with 10 bases between. The CDR3 nucleotides read TGTGCTAGTGGTTTGGTACTGGGTGGCGGGGCCAACGTCCTGACTTTC. It is translated as CASGLVLGGGANVLTF.

The table lists this clonotype with many counts. This chain links TRBV19 with TRBJ2-1, with D perhaps assigned TRBD1 or TRBD2 (5 bases each). In germline, CDR1 is LNHDA, CDR2 SQIVND (reference sequence). Trimming shortened V by 3 bases and J by 7 bases, and 13 bases separated the two germline ends. The CDR3 consists of 14 residues. CDR3 sequence reads: CASSIRAWGNEQFF. The CDR3 DNA sequence: TGTGCCAGTAGTATCCGAGCATGGGGGAATGAGCAGTTCTTC.

Points on this clonotype: It may be a read error: a sequence one base away is much more abundant. The CDR3, as DNA: TGTGCCAGCAGCGTAGGACCGGGGGGCTCTGGGGCCAGCGTCCTGACTTTC. Translating gives CASSVGPGGSGASVLTF. The rearrangement joins TRBV12-3 or TRBV12-4 to TRBJ2-6; maybe TRBD2 (7 bases). The CDR3 runs to 17 residues.

This clonotype came up a few times. The CDR3 nucleotides are TGTGCCAGCAGCCGACTACGCCAAGAGACCCAGTACTTC. The encoded protein is CASSRLRQETQYF. This rearrangement joins TRBV5-4 to TRBJ2-5, with D perhaps TRBD2 (5 bases). V gave up 4 bases and J gave up 1 base, with 8 bases separating them. The CDR3 has 13 amino acids. Germline V gives CDR1 SGHNT, CDR2 YYREEE (reference sequence).

This clonotype showed up many times. The chain's CDR3 is CASSVAGGQETQYF. The CDR3 DNA sequence: TGTGCCAGCAGCGTAGCGGGAGGGCAAGAGACCCAGTACTTC. The chain employs TRBV9 and TRBJ2-5; TRBD2 matches 8 bases. The CDR3 contains 14 residues. The trim removed 0 bases at V and 2 bases at J, leaving 0 bases unmatched. Germline loops: CDR1 SGDLS, CDR2 YYNGEE. Full variable domain (outside the CDR3, taken from reference TRBV9 and TRBJ2-5): DSGVTQTPKHLITATGQRVTLRCSPRSGDLSVYWYQQSLDQGLQFLIQYYNGEERAKGNILERFSAQQFPDLHSELNLSSLELGDSALYFCASSVAGGQETQYFGPGTRLLVL.

J is TRBJ2-5 and V is TRBV5-1, with no clear D. The CDR3 has 13 residues. Trimming shortened V by 1 base and J by 3 bases, and 7 bases separated the two germline ends. Per the germline V gene, CDR1 is SGHRS and CDR2 is YFSETQ. The CDR3 here is CASSLSPKETQYF. CDR3 in DNA: TGCGCCAGCAGCTTGTCTCCGAAAGAGACCCAGTACTTC.

This clonotype was seen ten or more times. The chain is built from TRBV20-1 and TRBJ2-1; 12 nucleotides agree with TRBD2. In germline, CDR1 is DFQATT, CDR2 SNEGSKA (reference sequence). J lost 6 bases, V lost 4 bases, and 4 bases had no gene match. This CDR3 is 14 amino acids long. In nucleotides, the CDR3 is TGCAGTGCTACGGGACTAGCGGGCGGCAATGAGCAGTTCTTC. This gives the protein CSATGLAGGNEQFF.

The chain recombines TRBV28 with TRBJ1-5; D remains ambiguous. With 7 bases removed from V and 7 bases from J, the gap between germline ends came to 11 bases. From germline, CDR1 is MDHEN and CDR2 SYDVKM. CDR3 length equals 12 residues. The CDR3 loop reads CASTTRRQPQHF. In nucleotides, the CDR3 is TGTGCCAGCACTACACGTCGGCAGCCCCAGCATTTT.